The 9 T cell receptor beta chains below come from one sample, sequenced in a study of blood T cells in healthy people across ages. Next came a second PCR, run for about 6 to 11 cycles, which used a sample-barcoded 5' primer along with a J-beta primer mix. Via MiXCR, TCRdb re-called the 5' RACE reads, giving one row per CDR3 protein. Among about 650,000 distinct CDR3 sequences listed, roughly half were seen once. Sequencing was performed on blood. The receptors were sampled from a woman of 80 years or more in good health.

This clonotype was observed at least ten times. The chain is built from TRBV4-2 and TRBJ2-6, with unresolved D. The V and J ends lost 4 bases and 0 bases respectively, with 7 bases between them. The CDR3 spans 15 residues. The germline gives CDR1 LGHNA, CDR2 YNFKEQ. The CDR3 DNA is TGTGCCAGCAGCCGAGACCCCTCTGGGGCCAACGTCCTGACTTTC. Its translation: CASSRDPSGANVLTF.

The chain recombines TRBV20-1 with TRBJ2-1; D ambiguous. The germline gives CDR1 DFQATT, CDR2 SNEGSKA (reference sequence). V was clipped by 3 bases and J by 4 bases, with 7 bases between them. The CDR3 is 12 residues long. For the CDR3, the DNA is TGCAGTGCTAGGGAGAAATACAATGAGCAGTTCTTC. It yields the protein CSAREKYNEQFF.

This clonotype was found many times. This chain connects TRBV12-3 or TRBV12-4 to TRBJ2-3; the D gene is possibly TRBD1 (5 bases). Between the trimmed V and J ends, which lost 3 bases and 2 bases, there was a span of 12 bases. This CDR3 comprises 15 residues. CDR3 sequence (DNA): TGTGCCAGCAGTTTTCAGGGCCACTCCACAGATACGCAGTATTTT. Its protein is CASSFQGHSTDTQYF.

The chain links TRBV6-6 to TRBJ2-5; D is possibly TRBD2 (6 bases). The CDR3 is 14 residues long. Trimming stripped 6 bases from V and 5 bases from J, with 16 bases between. Germline CDR1 and CDR2: MNHNY and SVGAGI (reference sequence). For the CDR3, the DNA is TGTGCCAGCAGCCTGGGACTCATGGGCGAGACCCAGTACTTC. It is translated as CASSLGLMGETQYF.

This chain joins TRBV20-1 and TRBJ2-4; the match to TRBD2 covers 7 bases. V shed 5 bases and J 13 bases; nucleotides not matched to a gene: 20. The CDR3 consists of 15 residues. Germline CDR1 reads DFQATT; CDR2 reads SNEGSKA (reference sequence). CDR3 loop: CSAPSPSGLAERQYF. Written as DNA, the CDR3 is TGCAGTGCTCCTTCGCCGTCGGGTCTAGCGGAGAGGCAGTACTTC.

The V and J genes are TRBV20-1 and TRBJ1-2; maybe TRBD1 (6 bases). V was cut by 7 bases and J by 6 bases, with 12 bases left in between. CDR3 length: 11 residues. Germline V gene sequence: CDR1 DFQATT, CDR2 SNEGSKA (reference sequence). The CDR3 nucleotides read TGCAGTGTTCCGGCAGGGGATGGCTACACCTTC. It specifies CSVPAGDGYTF.

This rearrangement joins TRBV5-1 to TRBJ2-5; 12 bases line up with TRBD2. Germline values: CDR1 SGHRS, CDR2 YFSETQ. The CDR3 runs to 16 residues. Trimming removed 3 bases from V and 1 base from J; junction bases left unmatched: 4. The CDR3 loop reads CASSSGTSGLQETQYF. CDR3 DNA sequence: TGCGCCAGCAGCTCAGGGACTAGCGGGCTCCAAGAGACCCAGTACTTC.

The gene calls are TRBV7-2 and TRBJ2-5; 8 nucleotides line up with TRBD1. J gave up 11 bases and V 3 bases, and 11 bases lay outside the gene matches. The germline V gene encodes CDR1 SGHTA and CDR2 FQGNSA. The CDR3 contains 14 residues. CDR3 amino acids: CASSFRDRRTPQYF. The CDR3 nucleotides read TGTGCCAGCAGCTTCCGGGACAGGAGAACCCCTCAGTACTTC. Full variable domain (rest looked up from reference TRBV7-2 and TRBJ2-5): GAGVSQSPSNKVTEKGKDVELRCDPISGHTALYWYRQSLGQGLEFLIYFQGNSAPDKSGLPSDRFSAERTGGSVSTLTIQRTQQEDSAVYLCASSFRDRRTPQYFGPGTRLLVL.

The chain joins TRBV3-1 to TRBJ2-3; D ambiguous. CDR3 length: 13 amino acids. Germline V gene sequence: CDR1 LGHDT, CDR2 YNNKEL (reference sequence). The V gene lost 4 bases and the J gene lost 6 bases, with 11 bases spanning the gap. The CDR3 spells CASSPTHTDTQYF. CDR3 coding DNA: TGTGCCAGCAGCCCAACTCACACGGATACGCAGTATTTT.